The subject of this entry is one TCR beta chain. In germline, CDR1 is GTSNPN, CDR2 SVGIG (reference sequence). The junction had 7 bases not matched to a gene; V was cut back by 5 bases and J by 4 bases. This CDR3 region has 14 residues. Profiling relied on immunoSEQ multiplex PCR, and the TCRdb table lists in-frame clones only, not all of them. This table holds over 90,000 clones, around 85% found once. This entry is derived from a study of OX40 agonist ivuxolimab in advanced cancers. This clonotype originated in an adult with an advanced solid tumor such as melanoma, head and neck, liver or kidney cancer. This chain uses TRBV30 with TRBJ2-3; 9 nucleotides align to TRBD2. Source: CD4+ or CD8+ T cells sorted from blood, taken in a trial of the OX40 agonist ivuxolimab. The DNA for the CDR3 is TGTGCCTGGGGGACGGGACTAGCAGCAGATACGCAGTATTTT. Amino acid sequence: CAWGTGLAADTQYF.